The present TCR beta chain was sequenced within a study of blood T cell repertoires in COVID-19. Study information: The samples span acute and convalescent COVID-19 from the United States, Italy and Spain. In each case, the material was cDNA or gDNA derived from T cells, B-cell-depleted T cells, or PBMCs.

Clones were sequenced by immunoSEQ multiplex PCR, and TCRdb holds only the in-frame ones, with some missing. The sample records 98,000 or so clones, approximately 70% being singletons. Trimming left V 3 bases short and J 8 bases short, with 10 bases between. This CDR3 is 11 amino acids long. Germline V gene lookup returns CDR1 GTSNPN and CDR2 SVGIG (reference sequence). Material: peripheral blood. The chain combines TRBV30 with TRBJ1-1; D gene uncertain. This sequence was found in a woman aged 40 to 49 with acute or convalescent COVID-19. The CDR3 is CAWRVLTEAFF. As DNA, the CDR3 is TGTGCCTGGAGGGTACTCACGGAAGCTTTCTTT.